This is a list of T cell receptor beta chains from one sample in a study of identical twins. MiXCR, run by TCRdb on the 5' RACE reads, gives a single entry per CDR3 protein. The sample holds more than 1.5 million distinct CDR3 sequences; roughly a third are singletons and the top ten take more than 0.25%. Sample: cord blood. The source of these receptors is a newborn girl in good health. Each CDR3 is given with its conserved first and last residue. The D gene is left open where the match is weak.

D gene | CDR3 length | V gene | CDR3 protein
NA | 15 | TRBV7-9 | CASSFQDAGNYGYTF
TRBD2 | 15 | TRBV20-1 | CSASALAVNTDTQYF
NA | 13 | TRBV20-1 | CSARFRGNQPQHF
NA | 13 | TRBV10-3 | CAISEWQSYEQYF
NA | 17 | TRBV28 | CASSPTVPGPAPDTQYF
NA | 13 | TRBV10-3 | CAISDGAYNEQYF
NA | 14 | TRBV27 | CASSSLRGRTEAFF
TRBD2 | 12 | TRBV29-1 | CSVQLAGYEQYF
TRBD2 | 16 | TRBV28 | CASSPGGLAGGGELFF
TRBD2 | 14 | TRBV20-1 | CSAGGTSSYNEQFF
NA | 13 | TRBV20-1 | CSARDATVYEQYF
TRBD2 | 15 | TRBV6-5 | CASSYMGGRYNEQFF
TRBD2 | 15 | TRBV5-1 | CASTDTVAGGDTQYF
TRBD2 | 17 | TRBV7-2 | CASSLAGGGRSYNEQFF
TRBD1 | 16 | TRBV7-9 | CASSPHRGKDNQPQHF
NA | 14 | TRBV5-4 | CASSLNGYSYEQYF
TRBD1 | 15 | TRBV9 | CASSVVRDRDFGYTF
NA | 15 | TRBV20-1 | CSATHRDPTLYEQYF
NA | 15 | TRBV27 | CATLHPGPQGSPLHF
TRBD2 | 14 | TRBV20-1 | CSAQLAGGLSEQFF
NA | 16 | TRBV29-1 | CSVDVLSWPGKNIQYF
NA | 16 | TRBV7-6 | CASSLGARISTDTQYF
NA | 13 | TRBV29-1 | CSVLYQGSYEQYF
TRBD1 | 14 | TRBV2 | CASSEGDRAQPQHF
NA | 14 | TRBV10-2 | CASRDTGHTQTQYF
NA | 15 | TRBV10-3 | CAISPYGSSNYGYTF
NA | 15 | TRBV7-2 | CASIPFGRGSYEQYF
TRBD2 | 14 | TRBV20-1 | CSAPTSGRPGQQFF
NA | 14 | TRBV3-1 | CASSQNRQTGTQYF
TRBD2 | 16 | TRBV6-2/TRBV6-3 | CASSPRLAGEYNEQFF
NA | 12 | TRBV28 | CACGDSFYEQYF
NA | 16 | TRBV20-1 | CSAHKLIPGLLYEQYF
NA | 13 | TRBV7-9 | CASSLARSEKLFF
TRBD1 | 16 | TRBV7-2 | CASSPNPTDRGQPQHF
TRBD1 | 16 | TRBV7-2 | CASSPDRGGSGNTIYF
TRBD2 | 15 | TRBV6-5 | CASSPRAGDTDTQYF
TRBD2 | 18 | TRBV28 | CASTPWVLAGGPPDTQYF